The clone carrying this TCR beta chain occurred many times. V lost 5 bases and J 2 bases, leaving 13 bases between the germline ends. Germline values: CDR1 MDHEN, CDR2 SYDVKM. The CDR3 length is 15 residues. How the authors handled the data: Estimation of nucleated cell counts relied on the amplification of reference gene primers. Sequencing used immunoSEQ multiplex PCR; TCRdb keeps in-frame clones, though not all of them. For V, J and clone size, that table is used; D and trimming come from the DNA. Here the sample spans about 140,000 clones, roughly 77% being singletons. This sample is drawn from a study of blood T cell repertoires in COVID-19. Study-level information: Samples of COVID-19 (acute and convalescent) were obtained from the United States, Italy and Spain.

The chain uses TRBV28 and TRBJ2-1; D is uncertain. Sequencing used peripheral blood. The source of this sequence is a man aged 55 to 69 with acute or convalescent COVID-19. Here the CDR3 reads CASSRLAEAYNEQFF. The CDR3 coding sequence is TGTGCCAGCAGTCGCTTAGCAGAAGCCTACAATGAGCAGTTCTTC.